This T cell receptor beta chain was captured in a study of Ad26.COV2.S vaccination and SARS-CoV-2 variants. Study results and limitations: Overall T cell responses may have been underestimated by the analyses of TCR breadth and depth.

The V gene end was trimmed by 5 bases and the J gene end by 5 bases; junction bases not matched to a gene: 6. This CDR3 contains 15 residues. CDR1 SEHNR and CDR2 FQNEAQ come from the germline V gene (reference sequence). TCRdb's table, derived via immunoSEQ multiplex PCR, lists solely in-frame clones and lacks some. Altogether 350,000 to 500,000 clones are present, about nine tenths being singletons, with the ten largest covering less than 4.5%. Documented treatment: around 19 received Ad26.COV2.S at low or high dose, single or two shots; 5 received placebo; per-sample allocation not given. Sampling was performed 63 days after the first vaccine or placebo injection. A word on this clone: Its cognate antigen is unknown.

The V and J genes are TRBV7-9 and TRBJ2-2, with TRBD1 matching over 9 bases. Specimen: peripheral blood, collected in a trial of Ad26.COV2.S vaccine versus placebo. The TCR comes from a person between 18 and 65 years old who received the Ad26.COV2.S COVID-19 vaccine or a placebo. CDR3 sequence: CASSPPTGGTGELFF. The CDR3 nucleotides read TGTGCCAGCAGCCCGCCGACAGGGGGGACCGGGGAGCTGTTTTTT.